Presented here are 30 T cell receptor beta chains from one specimen sequenced in a study of control samples from healthy donors and cancer patients. Using immunoSEQ multiplex PCR, the repertoire was profiled, and TCRdb retains in-frame clones only, with some absent. Among approximately 130,000 clones listed, around 87% were seen once. The sample was blood. These receptors originate from a man aged 60 to 75 in good health.

This rearrangement joins TRBV27 to TRBJ2-3; D gene uncertain. This CDR3 has 11 amino acids. Germline V gene sequence: CDR1 MNHEY, CDR2 SMNVEV (reference sequence). The germline V and J ends were trimmed by 8 bases and 6 bases, with 9 bases remaining between them. CDR3 bases: TGTGCCAGCGGATCGTGGGATACGCAGTATTTT. It yields the protein CASGSWDTQYF.

This clone has more than one count but fewer than ten. This chain links TRBV10-3 with TRBJ1-1, with 9 positions matching TRBD1. In germline, CDR1 is ENHRY, CDR2 SYGVKD. Trimming removed 0 bases from V and 5 bases from J; junction bases left unmatched: 4. The CDR3 totals 15 residues. CDR3 sequence: CAISESGQGRTEAFF. CDR3 coding DNA: TGTGCCATCAGTGAGTCAGGACAGGGGAGGACTGAAGCTTTCTTT.

The genes are TRBV4-3 and TRBJ1-3, with a possible D match to TRBD1 (5 bases). CDR1 is LGHNA, CDR2 YSLEER, per germline. Trimming shortened V by 0 bases and J by 4 bases, and 13 bases separated the two germline ends. This CDR3 region has 16 residues. CDR3 sequence reads: CASSQDWGTLGNTIYF. In nucleotides, the CDR3 is TGCGCCAGCAGCCAAGATTGGGGGACGTTAGGAAACACCATATATTTT.

CDR3 amino acids: CASSPGVNTEAFF. In nucleotides, the CDR3 is TGTGCCAGCTCACCAGGGGTGAACACTGAAGCTTTCTTT. The rearrangement links TRBV18 to TRBJ1-1; unclear D gene. The CDR3 is made up of 13 amino acids. Trimming shortened V by 2 bases and J by 0 bases, and 4 bases separated the two germline ends. Germline V gene lookup returns CDR1 KGHSH and CDR2 LQKENI.

The chain has TRBV11-2 and TRBJ2-1; a weak D match, TRBD1 (5 bases). Trimming removed 3 bases at V and 6 bases at J, with 12 bases between. The germline V gene has CDR1 SGHAT and CDR2 FQNNGV. This CDR3 spans 14 amino acids. This chain's CDR3 is CASSFQGMSNEQFF. CDR3 coding DNA: TGTGCCAGCAGCTTCCAGGGAATGAGCAATGAGCAGTTCTTC.

This chain links TRBV5-6 with TRBJ1-3; TRBD1 is a possible D gene (6 bases). This CDR3 is built from 15 residues. Germline values: CDR1 SGHDT, CDR2 YYEEEE. The V gene lost 2 bases and the J gene lost 2 bases, with 11 bases spanning the gap. CDR3: CASSLQGMAGNTIYF. The CDR3 DNA reads as TGTGCCAGCAGCTTACAGGGTATGGCTGGAAACACCATATATTTT.

In DNA form, the CDR3 reads TGTGCCAGCCTGGGGACGAAAGGCTACACCTTC. Its translation: CASLGTKGYTF. V gene TRBV6-6 combines with J gene TRBJ1-2; possibly TRBD1 for D (5 bases). Per the germline V gene, CDR1 is MNHNY and CDR2 is SVGAGI (reference sequence). The CDR3 consists of 11 residues. V was pared by 8 bases and J by 8 bases, with 12 bases between.

The rearrangement links TRBV7-3 to TRBJ2-1, with 8 bases fitting TRBD2. J lost 5 bases, V lost 2 bases, and 8 bases had no gene match. This CDR3 is built from 16 residues. From germline, CDR1 is SGHTA and CDR2 FQGTGA. The CDR3 reads CASSLAGGAWDNEQFF. DNA for the CDR3: TGTGCCAGCAGCTTAGCCGGGGGGGCTTGGGACAATGAGCAGTTCTTC.

The chain carries TRBV7-2 and TRBJ1-5, with D possibly being TRBD1 (5 bases). Germline-derived CDR1 and CDR2 are SGHTA and FQGNSA. CDR3 size: 18 residues. The V and J ends lost 1 base and 0 bases respectively, with 16 bases between them. As DNA, the CDR3 is TGTGCCAGCAGCTTAGGGGGGACCGCCATTTATAGCAATCAGCCCCAGCATTTT. Its protein is CASSLGGTAIYSNQPQHF.

The rearrangement links TRBV9 to TRBJ2-7, with TRBD2 matching over 11 bases. Trimming removed 3 bases from V and 7 bases from J; junction bases left unmatched: 12. CDR1 is SGDLS, CDR2 YYNGEE, per germline. This CDR3 is built from 16 residues. As DNA, the CDR3 is TGTGCCAGCAGCGCCGAGGCCGGGACTAGCGGAAAGGAGCAGTACTTC. Its protein product is CASSAEAGTSGKEQYF. The variable domain in full, completed from reference TRBV9 and TRBJ2-7, reads DSGVTQTPKHLITATGQRVTLRCSPRSGDLSVYWYQQSLDQGLQFLIQYYNGEERAKGNILERFSAQQFPDLHSELNLSSLELGDSALYFCASSAEAGTSGKEQYFGPGTRLTVT.

J is TRBJ2-3 and V is TRBV19; a weak D match, TRBD1 (6 bases). Germline CDR1 is LNHDA and CDR2 is SQIVND (reference sequence). This CDR3 spans 13 amino acids. Trimming cost V 4 bases and J 4 bases, with 9 bases left between them. This CDR3 reads CASSRGGADTQYF. The CDR3, as DNA: TGTGCCAGTAGTAGAGGGGGTGCAGATACGCAGTATTTT.

The chain links TRBV16 to TRBJ1-4; no definite D call. There are 15 residues in the CDR3. Germline V lookup: CDR1 KGHSY, CDR2 FQNENV. Trimming took off 4 bases at V and 5 bases at J, with 14 bases between the two ends. This CDR3 reads CASSPGRLPNEKLFF. Written as DNA, the CDR3 is TGTGCCAGCAGCCCAGGACGGCTGCCGAATGAAAAACTGTTTTTT.

The table lists this clone with a count of one. The CDR3 sequence is CASSLESGTEAFF. CDR3 in DNA: TGTGCCAGCAGCTTAGAATCCGGGACAGAAGCTTTCTTT. The chain uses TRBV7-9 and TRBJ1-1, with a tentative D call TRBD1 (6 bases). Per the germline V gene, CDR1 is SEHNR and CDR2 is FQNEAQ (reference sequence). V gave up 1 base and J gave up 8 bases, with 11 bases separating them. The CDR3 runs to 13 residues.

This chain links TRBV12-2 with TRBJ1-3; the table assigns TRBD1, which was not confirmed against the DNA. TRBV12-2 is termed a pseudogene. The CDR3 sequence is 17 residues long. In DNA form, the CDR3 reads TGTGCAAGTTTCCATGGGGACAAGAATTTTTCTGGAAACACCATATATTTT. It is translated as CASFHGDKNFSGNTIYF.

This clone occurred a few times. The CDR3 sequence: CASSSHPGGYEQYF. CDR3 nucleotide sequence: TGTGCCAGCAGCTCACACCCGGGGGGCTACGAGCAGTACTTC. V usage is TRBV11-2 and J usage is TRBJ2-7, with TRBD2 matching over 7 bases. The CDR3 covers 14 residues. CDR1 and CDR2 (germline): SGHAT, FQNNGV. V lost 4 bases, J lost 3 bases, and 6 bases stayed unmatched.

This clone appeared once. The chain carries TRBV5-1 and TRBJ1-6; no clear D. Germline V gives CDR1 SGHRS, CDR2 YFSETQ. This CDR3 is built from 16 residues. Trimming took 0 bases from V and 5 from J, leaving 12 bases between them. For the CDR3, the DNA is TGCGCCAGCAGCTTGGATGGGGTTGCGAATAATTCACCCCTCCACTTT. Residues: CASSLDGVANNSPLHF.

This clone was recorded once. The chain has TRBV20-1 and TRBJ2-5; D call uncertain. Germline V gene lookup returns CDR1 DFQATT and CDR2 SNEGSKA (reference sequence). CDR3 length: 10 amino acids. With 5 bases removed from V and 5 bases from J, the gap between germline ends came to 6 bases. The CDR3 sequence: CSAHRETQYF. The CDR3 nucleotides read TGCAGTGCTCATAGGGAGACCCAGTACTTC.

This clone was seen only a few times. This chain joins TRBV5-6 and TRBJ2-2; D is undetermined. Per the germline V gene, CDR1 is SGHDT and CDR2 is YYEEEE. CDR3 size: 13 residues. With 3 bases removed from V and 6 bases from J, the gap between germline ends came to 9 bases. The CDR3 sequence: CASSSYVAGELFF. The CDR3 DNA is TGTGCCAGCAGCTCTTACGTGGCCGGGGAGCTGTTTTTT.

This chain links TRBV7-2 with TRBJ1-6; tentatively, D is TRBD1 (6 bases). Per the germline V gene, CDR1 is SGHTA and CDR2 is FQGNSA. The CDR3 totals 16 residues. V lost 5 bases and J 5 bases, leaving 16 bases between the germline ends. The chain's CDR3 is CASSPRRGANNSPLHF. The CDR3 bases are TGTGCCAGCAGCCCCCGGAGGGGGGCGAATAATTCACCCCTCCACTTT.

The chain employs TRBV25-1 and TRBJ1-6; maybe TRBD1 (5 bases). Deletions cut 6 bases from V and 11 bases from J, with 17 bases between. CDR1 and CDR2 (germline): MGHDK, SYGVNS. This CDR3 comprises 14 residues. CDR3 nucleotide sequence: TGTGCCAGCAGCCCACCGGGGGAATTGCCACCCCTCCACTTT. Translated: CASSPPGELPPLHF.

In DNA form, the CDR3 reads TGTGCCAGCAGTTGGAGGGGGGAGAACACTGAAGCTTTCTTT. Translation gives CASSWRGENTEAFF. V usage is TRBV6-5 and J usage is TRBJ1-1; D is perhaps TRBD1 (6 bases). CDR1 is MNHEY, CDR2 SVGAGI, per germline. The V end was cut by 4 bases, the J end by 1 base, with 10 bases between. The CDR3 sequence is 14 residues long.

The rearrangement joins TRBV2 to TRBJ1-1, with D unresolved. Germline CDR1 is SNHLY and CDR2 is FYNNEI. The CDR3 is made up of 13 amino acids. With 4 bases removed from V and 1 base from J, the gap between germline ends came to 7 bases. CDR3 loop: CASSVLPNTEAFF. CDR3 sequence (DNA): TGTGCCAGCAGTGTTCTTCCGAACACTGAAGCTTTCTTT.

The CDR3 nucleotides are TGTGCCAGCTACTCCCCGGGACAGGGCACAGATACGCAGTATTTT. Translated, it gives CASYSPGQGTDTQYF. The chain employs TRBV27 and TRBJ2-3, with 8 bases identical to TRBD1. CDR3 length equals 15 residues. Losses at the gene ends were 8 bases for V and 1 base for J; bases not matched to a gene: 8. Germline values: CDR1 MNHEY, CDR2 SMNVEV (reference sequence).

The chain uses TRBV4-1 and TRBJ1-4, with 10 bases that match TRBD1. The germline V gene has CDR1 MGHRA and CDR2 YSYEKL. Trimming at V came to 3 bases and at J to 7 bases, leaving 5 bases not matched to a gene. The CDR3 runs 15 residues. CDR3 bases: TGCGCCAGCAGCCAGCCGGACAGGGGGAGTGAAAAACTGTTTTTT. It yields the protein CASSQPDRGSEKLFF.

This chain connects TRBV5-1 to TRBJ2-3; D gene ambiguous. Per germline, CDR1 SGHRS and CDR2 YFSETQ. The CDR3 consists of 16 residues. V shed 4 bases and J shed 1 base, with 16 bases lying between them. The CDR3 region has the DNA TGCGCCAGCAGCCCTCAATCATTGGGTGGCACAGATACGCAGTATTTT. Translation gives CASSPQSLGGTDTQYF.

The chain uses TRBV11-2 and TRBJ2-7, with TRBD2 as a possible D gene (6 bases). Between the trimmed V and J ends, which lost 5 bases and 2 bases, there was a span of 19 bases. Germline CDR1 reads SGHAT; CDR2 reads FQNNGV. The CDR3 is 16 residues long. CDR3 residues: CASSPGGVTFTYEQYF. The CDR3 coding sequence is TGTGCCAGCAGCCCCGGCGGGGTCACATTCACCTACGAGCAGTACTTC. Combining the CDR3 with reference TRBV11-2 and TRBJ2-7 gives the whole variable domain EAGVAQSPRYKIIEKRQSVAFWCNPISGHATLYWYQQILGQGPKLLIQFQNNGVVDDSQLPKDRFSAERLKGVDSTLKIQPAKLEDSAVYLCASSPGGVTFTYEQYFGPGTRLTVT.

The chain carries TRBV7-9 and TRBJ1-3, with TRBD1 matching over 9 bases. J gave up 2 bases and V 2 bases, and 1 base lay outside the gene matches. CDR3 size: 15 residues. CDR1 and CDR2 from the germline V gene are SEHNR and FQNEAQ (reference sequence). CDR3 amino acids: CASSLWDRAGNTIYF. In nucleotides, the CDR3 is TGTGCCAGCAGCTTATGGGACAGGGCTGGAAACACCATATATTTT.

V and J are TRBV11-2 and TRBJ1-3, with a weak D call TRBD1 (6 bases). Germline loops: CDR1 SGHAT, CDR2 FQNNGV. The length of the CDR3 is 16 residues. Trimming stripped 1 base from V and 4 bases from J, with 14 bases between. The CDR3 DNA reads as TGTGCCAGCAGCTTAGTCAGGGGTCCGCGGGGAAACACCATATATTTT. Residues: CASSLVRGPRGNTIYF. The full variable domain, with the rest looked up from reference TRBV11-2 and TRBJ1-3, is EAGVAQSPRYKIIEKRQSVAFWCNPISGHATLYWYQQILGQGPKLLIQFQNNGVVDDSQLPKDRFSAERLKGVDSTLKIQPAKLEDSAVYLCASSLVRGPRGNTIYFGEGSWLTVV.

The rearrangement joins TRBV18 to TRBJ1-1, with 9 bases lining up with TRBD1. V lost 3 bases to trimming and J lost 1 base; unmatched junction nucleotides: 6. This CDR3 contains 16 residues. Germline lookup yields CDR1 KGHSH and CDR2 LQKENI. The CDR3 nucleotides are TGTGCCAGCTCACCCGGGACAGGGATTGGGAACACTGAAGCTTTCTTT. This encodes CASSPGTGIGNTEAFF.

This clone was found once. The V gene is TRBV3-1 (or the pseudogene TRBV3-2), the J gene TRBJ2-7, with 7 bases that match TRBD2. V shed 0 bases, J shed 6 bases, and the junction held 8 bases outside the gene matches. The CDR3 is 15 residues long. Germline loops: CDR1 LGHDT, CDR2 YNNKEL (reference sequence). The CDR3 DNA reads TGTGCCAGCAGCCAAGATGTAGTGCGGGGGAGCGAGCAGTACTTC. This sequence encodes CASSQDVVRGSEQYF.